This entry lists 15 T cell receptor beta chains sequenced from one sample in a study of shared clonotypes between healthy human individuals. The naive CD8 subset, CD45RO-negative cells positively selected for CCR7, excluded terminally differentiated effector memory CD45RA+ cells. Produced via immunoSEQ multiplex PCR; TCRdb's table is partial and in-frame only. The table has about 2 million clones, about 94% seen once. The specimen sequenced was naive CD8+ T cells sorted from blood. These TCRs come from a man in his late teens or twenties in good health.

The chain combines TRBV4-1 with TRBJ1-6; D possibly corresponds to TRBD1 (5 bases). The V end lost 1 base, the J end lost 8 bases, and 15 bases lay between the germline ends. Germline V gives CDR1 MGHRA, CDR2 YSYEKL. The CDR3 is made up of 16 amino acids. CDR3 sequence: CASSQVITGSYSPLHF. CDR3 bases: TGCGCCAGCAGCCAAGTAATTACAGGCTCCTATTCACCCCTCCACTTT.

In the case of this clone: Different DNA sequences within this sample yield the same CDR3. This sequence joins TRBV2 and TRBJ2-5; D ambiguous. V lost 6 bases, J lost 4 bases, and 9 bases lay in between. This CDR3 contains 12 residues. The V gene's germline CDR1 is SNHLY and CDR2 FYNNEI. The CDR3 DNA reads TGTGCCAGCAGAGATAGAGGAGAGACCCAGTACTTC. Protein product: CASRDRGETQYF.

The V call is TRBV13, the J call TRBJ1-6, with 8 nucleotides matching TRBD1. Germline V gene sequence: CDR1 PRHDT, CDR2 FYEKMQ (reference sequence). Trimming at V came to 1 base and at J to 9 bases, leaving 5 bases not matched to a gene. The length of the CDR3 is 15 residues. The CDR3 DNA reads TGTGCCAGCAGCTTAGCGACAGGGGCCGGTTCACCCCTCCACTTT. Translation gives CASSLATGAGSPLHF. Full variable domain (outside the CDR3, taken from reference TRBV13 and TRBJ1-6): AAGVIQSPRHLIKEKRETATLKCYPIPRHDTVYWYQQGPGQDPQFLISFYEKMQSDKGSIPDRFSAQQFSDYHSELNMSSLELGDSALYFCASSLATGAGSPLHFGNGTRLTVT.

CDR3 protein: CASSQSQGVGSGNTIYF. CDR3 nucleotides: TGCGCCAGCAGCCAATCACAGGGGGTCGGATCTGGAAACACCATATATTTT. V gene TRBV4-1 combines with J gene TRBJ1-3; 8 bases are shared with TRBD1. Per the germline V gene, CDR1 is MGHRA and CDR2 is YSYEKL. With V trimmed by 2 bases and J by 1 base, 7 bases remained unmatched. CDR3 length: 17 residues.

V gene TRBV4-2 combines with J gene TRBJ2-7; D is unresolved. Trimming cost V 4 bases and J 0 bases, with 19 bases left between them. CDR3 length: 17 amino acids. Germline V gene sequence: CDR1 LGHNA, CDR2 YNFKEQ. This CDR3 reads CASSPEHSGISSYEQYF. The CDR3 DNA is TGTGCCAGCAGCCCCGAGCACTCGGGTATCTCCTCCTACGAGCAGTACTTC.

The chain combines TRBV7-2 with TRBJ1-1; D remains unclear. V was clipped by 3 bases and J by 4 bases, with 6 bases between them. The CDR3 has 12 residues. From germline, CDR1 is SGHTA and CDR2 FQGNSA. The CDR3 loop reads CASSFWGTEAFF. The CDR3 bases are TGTGCCAGCAGCTTCTGGGGCACTGAAGCTTTCTTT.

The V and J genes are TRBV9 and TRBJ2-1; 8 positions match TRBD2. V lost 3 bases and J lost 4; bases outside the gene matches: 6. The CDR3 sequence is 15 residues long. CDR1 SGDLS and CDR2 YYNGEE come from the germline V gene. The CDR3 coding sequence is TGTGCCAGCAGCGCGCCGGGACTAGGATACAATGAGCAGTTCTTC. Encoded protein: CASSAPGLGYNEQFF. Full variable domain (remainder filled in from reference TRBV9 and TRBJ2-1): DSGVTQTPKHLITATGQRVTLRCSPRSGDLSVYWYQQSLDQGLQFLIQYYNGEERAKGNILERFSAQQFPDLHSELNLSSLELGDSALYFCASSAPGLGYNEQFFGPGTRLTVL.

The chain is built from TRBV5-4 and TRBJ2-7, with D possibly being TRBD1 (5 bases). Germline V gene sequence: CDR1 SGHNT, CDR2 YYREEE (reference sequence). V gave up 4 bases and J gave up 4 bases, with 12 bases separating them. CDR3 length: 13 residues. CDR3 protein: CASSVQGNYEQYF. The CDR3 region has the DNA TGTGCCAGCAGCGTGCAGGGTAATTACGAGCAGTACTTC.

The chain couples TRBV10-1 to TRBJ1-3; the D is unclear. This CDR3 is built from 13 residues. Germline CDR1 is WNHNN and CDR2 is SYGVQD (reference sequence). Trimming removed 2 bases at V and 7 bases at J, with 9 bases between. CDR3 amino acids: CASSEGPRNTIYF. As DNA, the CDR3 is TGCGCCAGCAGTGAGGGCCCGCGGAACACCATATATTTT.

The chain couples TRBV7-9 to TRBJ1-4, with a possible D match to TRBD1 (6 bases). Germline lookup yields CDR1 SEHNR and CDR2 FQNEAQ (reference sequence). V was clipped by 5 bases and J by 7 bases, with 20 bases between them. CDR3 length equals 16 residues. The CDR3 DNA reads TGTGCCAGCAGCCCCCCGCGGGGGGCGGAGGGTGAAAAACTGTTTTTT. It yields the protein CASSPPRGAEGEKLFF. The variable domain in full, completed from reference TRBV7-9 and TRBJ1-4, reads DTGVSQNPRHKITKRGQNVTFRCDPISEHNRLYWYRQTLGQGPEFLTYFQNEAQLEKSRLLSDRFSAERPKGSFSTLEIQRTEQGDSAMYLCASSPPRGAEGEKLFFGSGTQLSVL.

This rearrangement joins TRBV7-2 to TRBJ1-2; the D is unclear. Trimming stripped 1 base from V and 8 bases from J, with 14 bases between. The CDR3 has 14 amino acids. From germline, CDR1 is SGHTA and CDR2 FQGNSA. CDR3 amino acids: CASSLELPGDGYTF. CDR3 nucleotide sequence: TGTGCCAGCAGCTTAGAACTCCCCGGAGACGGCTACACCTTC. Together with reference TRBV7-2 and TRBJ1-2, the CDR3 gives the full variable domain: GAGVSQSPSNKVTEKGKDVELRCDPISGHTALYWYRQSLGQGLEFLIYFQGNSAPDKSGLPSDRFSAERTGGSVSTLTIQRTQQEDSAVYLCASSLELPGDGYTFGSGTRLTVV.

To note about this clone: This specimen includes other DNA sequences encoding the same CDR3. The chain recombines TRBV30 with TRBJ2-3; D gene uncertain. The CDR3 is 12 amino acids. Germline V gene lookup returns CDR1 GTSNPN and CDR2 SVGIG (reference sequence). Trimming cost V 0 bases and J 5 bases, with 6 bases left between them. The CDR3 loop is CAWSVQGDTQYF. In DNA, the CDR3 is TGTGCCTGGAGTGTACAAGGAGATACGCAGTATTTT.

J is TRBJ1-1 and V is TRBV28; maybe TRBD1 (6 bases). Trimming left V 5 bases short and J 0 bases short, with 10 bases between. The V gene's germline CDR1 is MDHEN and CDR2 SYDVKM. This CDR3 region has 14 residues. The CDR3 DNA follows: TGTGCCAGCAGTGTGAGGGGGATGAACACTGAAGCTTTCTTT. The encoded protein is CASSVRGMNTEAFF.

V and J are TRBV6-1 and TRBJ2-1; D is perhaps TRBD1 (6 bases). The CDR3 extends over 13 amino acids. V was trimmed by 7 bases and J by 8 bases, leaving 15 bases between them. Per the germline V gene, CDR1 is MNHNS and CDR2 is SASEGT. The CDR3 region has the DNA TGTGCCAGCATAACAGGGACCCGGGATGAGCAGTTCTTC. Amino acids: CASITGTRDEQFF.

This clone showed up just a few times. The chain uses TRBV7-9 and TRBJ2-7; perhaps TRBD1 as D (6 bases). CDR3 length: 12 amino acids. Germline-derived CDR1 and CDR2 are SEHNR and FQNEAQ (reference sequence). V was trimmed by 3 bases and J by 6 bases, leaving 9 bases between them. CDR3 nucleotides: TGTGCCAGCAGCTTGGGGGCCAGCGAGCAGTACTTC. Translated: CASSLGASEQYF.